The rows below give T cell receptor beta chains drawn from one sample of a study of identifying expanded T cells in peripheral blood. The repertoire was sequenced with immunoSEQ multiplex PCR; TCRdb's copy has only in-frame clones and lacks some. Seen here are about 52,000 clones, around 82% observed once, and the top ten hold less than 15%. Sequenced: blood. These receptors all come from a person aged 18 to 75 in good health. Both conserved end residues are part of each CDR3. The D gene is left open where the match is weak. A clone size is listed for some rows: how often the clone was seen (once, few, many), or a class if it is expanded.

v_gene	abundance	j_gene	d_gene	CDR3aa	CDR3nt
TRBV4-2	.	TRBJ2-5	.	CASSPRVAGWGETQYF	TGTGCCAGCAGCCCCCGGGTGGCAGGTTGGGGAGAGACCCAGTACTTC
TRBV1	.	TRBJ2-5	.	CTSSQDLSKGTDQETQYF	TGCACCAGCAGCCAAGATCTTTCGAAAGGGACAGACCAAGAGACCCAGTACTTC
TRBV5-6	once	TRBJ2-1	.	CASSLELRDRPYNEQFF	TGTGCCAGCAGCTTGGAATTGCGCGACAGACCCTACAATGAGCAGTTCTTC
TRBV7-2	.	TRBJ2-7	.	CASSPRLGQSYEQYF	TGTGCCAGCAGCCCGCGGTTGGGGCAGTCCTACGAGCAGTACTTC
TRBV6-1	.	TRBJ2-3	TRBD2	CASSGTSGRAGDTQYF	TGTGCCAGCAGTGGGACGAGCGGGAGGGCGGGAGATACGCAGTATTTT
TRBV30	.	TRBJ1-1	.	CAWGASTEAFF	TGTGCCTGGGGGGCGAGCACTGAAGCTTTCTTT
TRBV18	.	TRBJ1-5	TRBD1	CASSPVGGARSNQPQHF	TGTGCCAGCTCACCGGTAGGGGGCGCGAGGAGCAATCAGCCCCAGCATTTT
TRBV7-3	.	TRBJ2-3	TRBD2	CASSQGLADTQYF	TGTGCCAGCAGCCAAGGACTAGCAGATACGCAGTATTTT
TRBV5-4	.	TRBJ2-5	.	CASSLRDNRETQYF	TGTGCCAGCAGCCTCCGGGACAACCGCGAGACCCAGTACTTC
TRBV10-3	.	TRBJ2-4	.	CAIKSRAGKGLAKNIQYF	TGTGCCATCAAGAGCCGGGCAGGGAAAGGGCTGGCCAAAAACATTCAGTACTTC
TRBV6-6	.	TRBJ2-5	.	CASRQPGQKAQETQYF	TGTGCCAGCAGGCAACCGGGACAAAAGGCCCAAGAGACCCAGTACTTC
TRBV10-2	.	TRBJ1-1	.	CASSVSGGMNTEAFF	TGCGCCAGCAGTGTCTCGGGGGGGATGAACACTGAAGCTTTCTTT
TRBV18	.	TRBJ2-3	TRBD2	CASSKIAGGTDTQYF	TGTGCCAGCTCAAAAATAGCGGGGGGCACAGATACGCAGTATTTT
TRBV5-6	once	TRBJ2-1	.	CASSSGPGYNEQFF	TGTGCCAGCAGCTCAGGACCAGGGTACAATGAGCAGTTCTTC
TRBV29-1	.	TRBJ1-3	.	CSVERSGNTIYF	TGCAGCGTTGAGCGGAGTGGAAACACCATATATTTT